The rows below give T cell receptor beta chains drawn from one sample of a study of cytomegalovirus exposure and HLA in healthy donors. Sequencing used immunoSEQ multiplex PCR; TCRdb keeps in-frame clones, though not all of them. This table has over 120,000 clones, around 80% appearing once. The sample taken for sequencing was PBMCs. These receptor sequences come from a man in his forties in good health and CMV-seronegative. CDR3s include the opening cysteine and the closing phenylalanine or tryptophan. A D gene is named only where the DNA matches it firmly. Clone size is not always given. Where it is, it says once, few, many or a class for expanded clones.

cdr3_aa cdr3_nt j_call clone_size v_call d_call
CASSGRGLNTGELFF TGTGCCAGCAGTGGAAGAGGTCTGAACACCGGGGAGCTGTTTTTT TRBJ2-2 NA TRBV2 NA
CASRSQGLRTYTF TGTGCCAGCAGGAGCCAGGGTCTAAGGACCTACACCTTC TRBJ1-2 NA TRBV6-5 NA
CASTALGGYNSPLHF TGCGCCAGCACCGCCCTCGGAGGGTATAATTCACCCCTCCACTTT TRBJ1-6 NA TRBV5-1 NA
CASSPGDRAFRTYEQYF TGTGCCAGCAGCCCTGGGGACAGGGCATTCAGAACCTACGAGCAGTACTTC TRBJ2-7 NA TRBV4-2 TRBD1
CARRQVRSGANVLTF TGTGCCAGGAGACAGGTGCGCTCTGGGGCCAACGTCCTGACTTTC TRBJ2-6 NA TRBV2 NA
CASSYSSLQDEQYF TGTGCCAGCAGTTACTCGAGTCTTCAGGACGAGCAGTACTTC TRBJ2-7 NA TRBV6-5 NA
CASSGEAGPLEQYF TGTGCCAGCAGTGGGGAGGCCGGGCCCCTCGAGCAGTACTTC TRBJ2-7 NA TRBV2 NA
CASSNFDMGGQTDTQYF TGTGCCAGCAGCAATTTCGACATGGGGGGGCAGACTGATACGCAGTATTTT TRBJ2-3 NA TRBV21-1 NA
CASRDGLRGDYGYTF TGTGCCAGCAGGGATGGACTCAGGGGGGACTATGGCTACACCTTC TRBJ1-2 few TRBV6-1 TRBD1
CASSPSERVKEYNSPLHF TGTGCCAGCAGCCCTTCGGAGAGGGTGAAAGAATATAATTCACCCCTCCACTTT TRBJ1-6 NA TRBV7-8 NA
CASSLPGGMYQETQYF TGCGCCAGCAGCTTACCGGGGGGGATGTACCAAGAGACCCAGTACTTC TRBJ2-5 NA TRBV5-1 TRBD2
CASRRTSGGANVLTF TGTGCCAGTAGGAGGACTTCTGGGGGGGCCAACGTCCTGACTTTC TRBJ2-6 NA TRBV19 NA
CASSYGLAYEQYF TGTGCCAGCAGCTACGGTTTAGCCTACGAGCAGTACTTC TRBJ2-7 NA TRBV7-9 NA
CASSQDPTGSSYEQYF TGCGCCAGCAGCCAAGATCCCACAGGGAGCTCCTACGAGCAGTACTTC TRBJ2-7 few TRBV4-3 NA
CASSQVWDREGNSPLHF TGTGCCAGCAGCCAAGTGTGGGACAGGGAGGGAAATTCACCCCTCCACTTT TRBJ1-6 NA TRBV14 TRBD1
CSVGDSHGYTF TGCAGCGTGGGGGACAGTCATGGCTACACCTTC TRBJ1-2 NA TRBV29-1 TRBD1
CASSLGSPQETQYF TGCGCCAGCAGCTTAGGTAGCCCCCAAGAGACCCAGTACTTC TRBJ2-5 NA TRBV5-1 NA
CASSGQGWFTEAFF TGTGCCAGCAGCGGACAGGGGTGGTTCACTGAAGCTTTCTTT TRBJ1-1 NA TRBV5-4 TRBD1